Shown below are 25 T cell receptor beta chains from a single sample sequenced in a study of cytomegalovirus exposure and HLA in healthy donors. A multiplex PCR was run with 60 Vbeta primers and 13 Jbeta primers. The method was immunoSEQ multiplex PCR; TCRdb's version includes in-frame clones alone and lacks a portion of them. Of about 160,000 clones detected, roughly four fifths appear once; the ten largest clones hold around 3.3%. Sequencing was performed on PBMCs. Every receptor here comes from a woman between 35 and 50 years old in good health and CMV-seronegative.

This chain links TRBV11-1 with TRBJ1-5, with unresolved D. Germline CDR1 reads SGHAT; CDR2 reads FQDESV (reference sequence). V lost 5 bases and J lost 0, with 14 bases in between. This CDR3 has 16 amino acids. The CDR3 sequence is CASSPGGAVSNQPQHF. DNA for the CDR3: TGTGCCAGCAGCCCGGGTGGAGCGGTTAGCAATCAGCCCCAGCATTTT.

The chain employs TRBV28 and TRBJ2-1; 10 nucleotides line up with TRBD1. Germline lookup yields CDR1 MDHEN and CDR2 SYDVKM. This CDR3 comprises 17 residues. V gave up 5 bases and J gave up 6 bases; unmatched junction bases: 13. This CDR3 reads CASSRQGAGRMSNEQFF. The CDR3 nucleotides are TGTGCCAGCAGTAGACAGGGGGCGGGCCGTATGAGCAATGAGCAGTTCTTC.

J is TRBJ2-5 and V is TRBV5-6; D remains unclear. The last part of the DNA fits TRBJ2-7 better; the J call may be wrong. Per germline, CDR1 SGHDT and CDR2 YYEEEE. The CDR3 covers 14 residues. The CDR3 spells CASSGLDSIYEQYF. CDR3 nucleotides: TGTGCCAGCAGCGGCTTGGATAGCATCTACGAGCAGTACTTC.

The J gene is TRBJ1-4, the V gene TRBV9; 8 bases line up with TRBD1. V trimming: 4 bases; J trimming: 7 bases; junction bases outside the gene matches: 3. The CDR3 sequence is 13 residues long. Germline V gene lookup returns CDR1 SGDLS and CDR2 YYNGEE. CDR3 bases: TGTGCCAGCAGCCGGACAGGGTCTGAAAAACTGTTTTTT. This sequence encodes CASSRTGSEKLFF.

CDR3 nucleotide sequence: TGCGCCAGCAGCTCGGGATTCGAGCAGTACTTC. Translating gives CASSSGFEQYF. The rearrangement links TRBV5-1 to TRBJ2-7, with D perhaps TRBD2 (5 bases). Germline V gives CDR1 SGHRS, CDR2 YFSETQ. Trimming removed 3 bases at V and 6 bases at J, with 7 bases between. CDR3 length equals 11 residues.

This chain links TRBV5-4 with TRBJ2-5; tentatively, D is TRBD1 (5 bases). The CDR3 length is 16 residues. Trimming removed 0 bases at V and 0 bases at J, with 12 bases between. From germline, CDR1 is SGHNT and CDR2 YYREEE (reference sequence). CDR3 DNA: TGTGCCAGCAGCTTGGCAGGGTGGGCAGACCAAGAGACCCAGTACTTC. Its translation: CASSLAGWADQETQYF.

The CDR3 protein is CASSTLPGQGVAFF. The CDR3 DNA follows: TGTGCCAGTAGTACGCTACCGGGACAGGGTGTCGCTTTCTTT. The rearrangement joins TRBV19 to TRBJ1-1, with TRBD1 matching over 9 bases. From germline, CDR1 is LNHDA and CDR2 SQIVND (reference sequence). After removal of 4 bases from V and 11 bases from J, the junction contained 11 bases not matched to a gene. The CDR3 runs 14 residues.

To note about this clone: A read error may produce the germline difference seen at one junction end. In DNA form, the CDR3 reads TGTGCCAGCTCGCCATTGATGGGTACCGGGGAGCTATTTTTT. This sequence encodes CASSPLMGTGELFF. This chain joins TRBV18 and TRBJ2-2; maybe TRBD2 (5 bases). This CDR3 spans 14 amino acids. CDR1 is KGHSH, CDR2 LQKENI, per germline.

Of note for this clone: Different DNA sequences within this sample yield the same CDR3. The V gene is TRBV6-5, the J gene TRBJ2-7; TRBD2 agrees at 8 bases. V was clipped by 2 bases and J by 6 bases; unmatched bases: 9. Germline CDR1 MNHEY, CDR2 SVGAGI. This CDR3 comprises 15 residues. CDR3: CASSYPTSGGAEQYF. The CDR3 DNA reads as TGTGCCAGCAGTTACCCTACTAGCGGAGGGGCCGAGCAGTACTTC.

The V and J genes are TRBV28 and TRBJ1-2; tentatively, D is TRBD1 (6 bases). Trimming took 3 bases from V and 8 from J, leaving 16 bases between them. This CDR3 has 14 amino acids. CDR1 MDHEN and CDR2 SYDVKM come from the germline V gene. CDR3 DNA sequence: TGTGCCAGCAGTTTGTCGACAGGCCCCGAGGGCTACACCTTC. This gives the protein CASSLSTGPEGYTF.

The rearrangement uses TRBV5-4 and TRBJ1-6; 7 bases fit TRBD1. Germline V gene data show CDR1 as SGHNT and CDR2 as YYREEE (reference sequence). With V trimmed by 0 bases and J by 10 bases, 10 bases remained unmatched. The CDR3 length is 16 residues. The CDR3: CASSLDRGSRISPLHF. The CDR3 DNA follows: TGTGCCAGCAGCTTGGACAGGGGTTCAAGAATCTCACCCCTCCACTTT.

The rearrangement joins TRBV27 to TRBJ2-5; 13 bases agree with TRBD2. Germline assignment: CDR1 MNHEY and CDR2 SMNVEV (reference sequence). Trimming removed 8 bases from V and 2 bases from J; junction bases left unmatched: 8. CDR3 size: 16 residues. The CDR3 DNA follows: TGTGCCAGCCCGGGACTAGCGGGGAAGGAGCAAGAGACCCAGTACTTC. Protein sequence: CASPGLAGKEQETQYF.

This sequence joins TRBV7-2 and TRBJ2-5; 9 bases agree with TRBD2. CDR3 length: 15 residues. Germline V lookup: CDR1 SGHTA, CDR2 FQGNSA. V shed 2 bases and J 5 bases; nucleotides not matched to a gene: 6. The CDR3 spells CASSLSGLAWETQYF. CDR3 DNA sequence: TGTGCCAGCAGCTTATCCGGACTAGCGTGGGAGACCCAGTACTTC.

This chain links TRBV6-6 with TRBJ2-7; 8 bases are shared with TRBD1. J was trimmed by 5 bases and V by 2 bases; bases with no gene match: 5. This CDR3 is 14 amino acids long. Germline CDR1 is MNHNY and CDR2 is SVGAGI (reference sequence). CDR3 sequence reads: CASSYQGAGNEQYF. The CDR3 DNA is TGTGCCAGCAGTTACCAGGGGGCTGGTAACGAGCAGTACTTC.

The V call is TRBV5-1, the J call TRBJ2-2; TRBD2 matches at 9 bases. The CDR3 is made up of 17 amino acids. V lost 2 bases and J lost 0; bases outside the gene matches: 5. CDR1 and CDR2 (germline): SGHRS, YFSETQ. CDR3: CASSLPLAGANTGELFF. As DNA, the CDR3 is TGCGCCAGCAGCTTACCTTTAGCGGGAGCGAACACCGGGGAGCTGTTTTTT.

The chain has TRBV28 and TRBJ2-7; 10 nucleotides match TRBD2. The trim removed 2 bases at V and 4 bases at J, leaving 8 bases unmatched. Germline V gene lookup returns CDR1 MDHEN and CDR2 SYDVKM. This CDR3 is built from 16 residues. The chain's CDR3 is CASSLHSGGAGYEQYF. In DNA form, the CDR3 reads TGTGCCAGCAGTTTACACAGCGGGGGGGCAGGGTACGAGCAGTACTTC.

J is TRBJ2-7 and V is TRBV15, with D possibly matching TRBD2 (5 bases). The CDR3 spans 15 residues. Trimming shortened V by 5 bases and J by 6 bases, and 20 bases separated the two germline ends. CDR1 LNHNV and CDR2 YYDKDF come from the germline V gene (reference sequence). The CDR3 spells CATSGLRGMDGEQYF. For the CDR3, the DNA is TGTGCCACCAGCGGGCTTCGGGGTATGGACGGCGAGCAGTACTTC.

The chain links TRBV29-1 to TRBJ2-7; 8 bases are a match to TRBD1. Germline CDR1 is SQVTM and CDR2 is ANQGSEA. V lost 6 bases, J lost 2 bases, and 9 bases stayed unmatched. The CDR3 has 14 residues. The DNA for the CDR3 is TGCAGCGTCGACGGGACAGGCGCGACCTACGAGCAGTACTTC. As protein: CSVDGTGATYEQYF.

The chain carries TRBV6-1 and TRBJ2-2; D might be TRBD2 (5 bases). The CDR3 contains 15 residues. Trimming pared 3 bases from V and 6 bases from J, leaving 14 bases between. Germline assignment: CDR1 MNHNS and CDR2 SASEGT. The CDR3 nucleotides are TGTGCCAGCAGTGAGGCGGGTTGGGGTGCCGGGGAGCTGTTTTTT. Translation gives CASSEAGWGAGELFF.

This clone was seen once. One end of the junction fails to match germline, which may point to a read error. Other DNA sequences in this sample translate to the same CDR3. The rearrangement links TRBV5-1 to TRBJ2-5; 9 positions agree with TRBD2. Per the germline V gene, CDR1 is SGHRS and CDR2 is YFSETQ. The CDR3 consists of 16 residues. The CDR3 DNA is TGTGCCAGCAGCGTCGGAGCGGGGGGACACCAAGAGACCCAGTACTTC. The encoded protein is CASSVGAGGHQETQYF.

This clone was detected only once. The genes are TRBV5-4 and TRBJ2-5; tentative D call: TRBD1 (5 bases). From germline, CDR1 is SGHNT and CDR2 YYREEE (reference sequence). This CDR3 comprises 13 residues. V lost 4 bases and J lost 9, with 16 bases in between. The chain's CDR3 is CASSLNQGSSQYF. The DNA for the CDR3 is TGTGCCAGCAGCCTCAATCAGGGTAGTTCCCAGTACTTC.

This chain uses TRBV7-9 with TRBJ2-5, with 10 bases identical to TRBD1. The J call is in doubt because the DNA end fits TRBJ2-7 better. The CDR3 contains 14 residues. Germline V gives CDR1 SEHNR, CDR2 FQNEAQ (reference sequence). CDR3 region: CASSSGQGGSEQYF. The CDR3 DNA reads as TGTGCCAGCAGCTCAGGACAGGGGGGAAGCGAGCAGTACTTC.

The chain combines TRBV5-4 with TRBJ1-2; perhaps TRBD1 as D (5 bases). The germline V gene has CDR1 SGHNT and CDR2 YYREEE (reference sequence). Trimming removed 4 bases at V and 6 bases at J, with 16 bases between. The length of the CDR3 is 14 residues. As DNA, the CDR3 is TGTGCCAGCAGCCACCTCGATGGGGCGGATGGCTACACCTTC. This sequence encodes CASSHLDGADGYTF.

The chain uses TRBV6-1 and TRBJ1-3, with D possibly being TRBD1 (5 bases). Germline lookup yields CDR1 MNHNS and CDR2 SASEGT. V gave up 5 bases and J gave up 7 bases, with 15 bases separating them. The CDR3 runs 14 residues. The CDR3 here is CASSPRDSSNTIYF. CDR3 sequence (DNA): TGTGCCAGCAGTCCCAGGGATTCCAGCAACACCATATATTTT.

This clone occurred once. The V gene is TRBV10-3, the J gene TRBJ2-2; 8 positions agree with TRBD2. V shed 7 bases, J shed 1 base, and the junction held 5 bases outside the gene matches. Germline CDR1 is ENHRY and CDR2 is SYGVKD. The CDR3 totals 15 residues. The CDR3 spells CAITPGGQNTGELFF. The CDR3 coding sequence is TGTGCCATCACTCCGGGGGGGCAGAACACCGGGGAGCTGTTTTTT.